These T cell receptor beta chains were read from a single sample in a study of T cells in Graves' hyperthyroidism and ophthalmopathy. One entry per CDR3 protein results from TCRdb running MiXCR on the multiplex PCR reads. The repertoire holds 150,000 to 200,000 distinct CDR3 sequences, with just under 9.5% as singletons. Sequenced sample: blood. The receptors derive from a young woman with Graves' hyperthyroidism that later progressed to Graves' ophthalmopathy. Each CDR3 is given with its conserved first and last residue. Fields, in order: clone size, D gene, V gene, J gene, CDR3 protein, CDR3 DNA. A D gene is named only where the DNA matches it firmly. Some rows mark clone size as missing; the rest say once, few, many or name a class of expanded clone.

clone size: many; D gene: NA; V gene: TRBV11-2; J gene: TRBJ1-2; CDR3 protein: CASSLGGGGGYTF; CDR3 DNA: TGTGCCAGCAGCTTAGGAGGGGGAGGTGGCTACACCTTC
clone size: many; D gene: NA; V gene: TRBV6-5; J gene: TRBJ1-6; CDR3 protein: CASSYVDTLNSPLHF; CDR3 DNA: TGTGCCAGCAGTTACGTAGACACCCTAAATTCACCCCTCCACTTT
clone size: many; D gene: TRBD1; V gene: TRBV30; J gene: TRBJ1-4; CDR3 protein: CACDREGEKLFF; CDR3 DNA: TGTGCCTGTGACAGGGAGGGTGAAAAACTGTTTTTT
clone size: many; D gene: TRBD2; V gene: TRBV20-1; J gene: TRBJ2-1; CDR3 protein: CSARDLGLSYNEQFF; CDR3 DNA: TGCAGTGCTAGAGATTTGGGACTATCCTACAATGAGCAGTTCTTC
clone size: many; D gene: NA; V gene: TRBV3-1; J gene: TRBJ2-3; CDR3 protein: CASSQEGSSTDTQYF; CDR3 DNA: TGTGCCAGCAGCCAAGAGGGGAGTAGCACAGATACGCAGTATTTT
clone size: many; D gene: NA; V gene: TRBV19; J gene: TRBJ1-2; CDR3 protein: CASRADKAWYGYTF; CDR3 DNA: TGTGCCAGTAGGGCAGACAAGGCCTGGTATGGCTACACCTTC
clone size: many; D gene: NA; V gene: TRBV19; J gene: TRBJ1-2; CDR3 protein: CASIDRSYNYGYTF; CDR3 DNA: TGTGCCAGTATTGATCGTTCCTACAACTATGGCTACACCTTC
clone size: many; D gene: NA; V gene: TRBV29-1; J gene: TRBJ2-2; CDR3 protein: CSFISGQLNTGELFF; CDR3 DNA: TGCAGCTTTATATCTGGACAGCTGAACACCGGGGAGCTGTTTTTT
clone size: many; D gene: NA; V gene: TRBV18; J gene: TRBJ2-3; CDR3 protein: CASSNRDSPDTQYF; CDR3 DNA: TGTGCCAGCTCGAACCGGGACTCCCCAGATACGCAGTATTTT
clone size: many; D gene: NA; V gene: TRBV19; J gene: TRBJ1-1; CDR3 protein: CASSIGGAAFF; CDR3 DNA: TGTGCCAGTAGTATCGGGGGCGCAGCTTTCTTT
clone size: NA; D gene: NA; V gene: TRBV3-1; J gene: TRBJ1-1; CDR3 protein: CASSLRGVAFF; CDR3 DNA: TGTGCCAGCAGCCTAAGGGGTGTAGCTTTCTTT
clone size: many; D gene: TRBD2; V gene: TRBV5-1; J gene: TRBJ2-2; CDR3 protein: CASSEGRDTGELFF; CDR3 DNA: TGCGCCAGCAGCGAAGGGAGGGACACCGGGGAGCTGTTTTTT
clone size: many; D gene: NA; V gene: TRBV7-9; J gene: TRBJ1-1; CDR3 protein: CASSLSQMNTEAFF; CDR3 DNA: TGTGCCAGCAGCTTATCCCAAATGAACACTGAAGCTTTCTTT
clone size: NA; D gene: TRBD1; V gene: TRBV3-1; J gene: TRBJ1-1; CDR3 protein: CASRFWGQSNTEAFF; CDR3 DNA: TGTGCCAGCCGGTTTTGGGGACAGTCGAACACTGAAGCTTTCTTT
clone size: many; D gene: TRBD1; V gene: TRBV11-2; J gene: TRBJ2-1; CDR3 protein: CASSRGQGGVNEQFF; CDR3 DNA: TGTGCCAGCAGCCGAGGACAGGGTGGGGTCAATGAGCAGTTCTTC
clone size: many; D gene: TRBD2; V gene: TRBV12-3/TRBV12-4; J gene: TRBJ2-7; CDR3 protein: CASSFEAGGTYEQYF; CDR3 DNA: TGTGCCAGCAGTTTTGAAGCGGGAGGCACCTACGAGCAGTACTTC
clone size: many; D gene: TRBD2; V gene: TRBV7-9; J gene: TRBJ2-3; CDR3 protein: CASSTISVGREGLSDTQYF; CDR3 DNA: TGTGCCAGCAGTACAATTTCCGTCGGGCGGGAGGGCCTTTCAGATACGCAGTATTTT
clone size: NA; D gene: NA; V gene: TRBV25-1; J gene: TRBJ2-3; CDR3 protein: CASSDGRRDNTDTQYF; CDR3 DNA: TGTGCCAGCAGTGATGGAAGGCGGGACAACACAGATACGCAGTATTTT
clone size: few; D gene: TRBD1; V gene: TRBV6-1; J gene: TRBJ1-6; CDR3 protein: CASSGTARQGRPLHF; CDR3 DNA: TGTGCCAGCAGCGGGACGGCGAGACAGGGCAGGCCCCTCCACTTT